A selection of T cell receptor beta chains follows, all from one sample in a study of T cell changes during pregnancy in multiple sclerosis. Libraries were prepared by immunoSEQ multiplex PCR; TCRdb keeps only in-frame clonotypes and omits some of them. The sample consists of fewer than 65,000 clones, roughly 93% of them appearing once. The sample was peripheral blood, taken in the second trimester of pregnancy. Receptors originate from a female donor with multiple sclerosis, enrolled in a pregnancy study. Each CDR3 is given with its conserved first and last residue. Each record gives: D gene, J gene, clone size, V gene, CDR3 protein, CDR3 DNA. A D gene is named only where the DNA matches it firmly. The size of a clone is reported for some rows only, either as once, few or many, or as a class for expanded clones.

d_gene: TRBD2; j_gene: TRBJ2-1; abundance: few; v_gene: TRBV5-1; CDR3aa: CASSYSGRAFDEQFF; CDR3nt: TGCGCCAGCAGCTATAGCGGGAGGGCCTTCGATGAGCAGTTCTTC
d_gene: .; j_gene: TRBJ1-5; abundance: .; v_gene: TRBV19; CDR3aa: CASSIIYSNQPQHF; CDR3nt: TGTGCCAGTAGTATAATATATAGCAATCAGCCCCAGCATTTT
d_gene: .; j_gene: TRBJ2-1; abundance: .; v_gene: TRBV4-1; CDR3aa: CASSQDAGNGEQFF; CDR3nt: TGCGCCAGCAGCCAAGACGCGGGGAATGGTGAGCAGTTCTTC
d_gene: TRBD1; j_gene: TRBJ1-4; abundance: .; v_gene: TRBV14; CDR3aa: CASSQSTGQVSQATNEKLFF; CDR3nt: TGTGCCAGCAGCCAATCCACCGGACAGGTTTCTCAAGCAACTAATGAAAAACTGTTTTTT
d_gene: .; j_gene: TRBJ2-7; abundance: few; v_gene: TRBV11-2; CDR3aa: CASSYVAGVHEQYF; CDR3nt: TGTGCCAGCAGTTATGTAGCAGGGGTCCACGAGCAGTACTTC
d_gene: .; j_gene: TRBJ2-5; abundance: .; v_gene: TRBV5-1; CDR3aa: CASSYSTLLQETQYF; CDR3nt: TGCGCCAGCAGCTATAGCACCCTCCTACAAGAGACCCAGTACTTC
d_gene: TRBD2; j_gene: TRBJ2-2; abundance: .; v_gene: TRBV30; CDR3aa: CAWRTSGGVTGELFF; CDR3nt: TGTGCCTGGAGGACTAGCGGTGGAGTCACCGGGGAGCTGTTTTTT
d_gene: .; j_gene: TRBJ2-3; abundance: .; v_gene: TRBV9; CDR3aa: CASSVSQGPTDTQYF; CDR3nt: TGTGCCAGCAGCGTATCGCAGGGGCCCACAGATACGCAGTATTTT
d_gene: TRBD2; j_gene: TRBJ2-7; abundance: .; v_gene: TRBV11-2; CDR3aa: CASSSYSGNYEQYF; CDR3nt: TGTGCCAGCAGCTCCTATAGCGGGAACTACGAGCAGTACTTC
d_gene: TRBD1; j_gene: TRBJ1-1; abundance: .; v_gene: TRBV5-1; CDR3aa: CASSLEVRGTEAFF; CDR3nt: TGCGCCAGCAGCTTGGAGGTCAGGGGGACTGAAGCTTTCTTT
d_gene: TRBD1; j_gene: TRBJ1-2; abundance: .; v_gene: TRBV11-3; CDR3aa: CASSRFRDSNYGYTF; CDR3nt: TGTGCCAGCAGCCGATTCCGGGACAGCAACTATGGCTACACCTTC
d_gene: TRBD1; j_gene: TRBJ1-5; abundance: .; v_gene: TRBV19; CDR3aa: CASHAPDRGGQPQHF; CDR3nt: TGTGCCAGCCACGCCCCGGACAGGGGAGGTCAGCCCCAGCATTTT
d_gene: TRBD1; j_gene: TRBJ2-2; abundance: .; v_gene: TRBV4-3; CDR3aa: CASSQEITGQGNTGELFF; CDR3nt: TGCGCCAGCAGCCAAGAGATAACGGGACAGGGGAACACCGGGGAGCTGTTTTTT
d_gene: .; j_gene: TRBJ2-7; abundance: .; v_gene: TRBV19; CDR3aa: CASSMLDSYEQYF; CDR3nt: TGTGCCAGTAGTATGCTCGACAGCTACGAGCAGTACTTC
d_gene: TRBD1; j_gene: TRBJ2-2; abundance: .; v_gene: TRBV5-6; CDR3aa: CASSLGGTDTGELFF; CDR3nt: TGTGCCAGCAGCTTGGGGGGGACAGACACCGGGGAGCTGTTTTTT
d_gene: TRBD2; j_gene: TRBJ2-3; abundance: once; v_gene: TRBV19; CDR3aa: CASSLAGRTDTQYF; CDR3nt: TGTGCCAGTAGTCTAGCGGGAAGGACAGATACGCAGTATTTT
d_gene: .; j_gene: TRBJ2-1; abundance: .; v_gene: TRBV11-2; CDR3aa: CASSLAGERVEQFF; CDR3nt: TGTGCCAGCAGCTTAGCGGGAGAACGGGTGGAGCAGTTCTTC
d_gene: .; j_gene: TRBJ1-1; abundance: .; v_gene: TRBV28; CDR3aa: CTASQVNTEAFF; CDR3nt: TGTACCGCTTCACAAGTGAACACTGAAGCTTTCTTT
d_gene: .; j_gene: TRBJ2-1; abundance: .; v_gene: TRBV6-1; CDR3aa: CASSVNGGSYNEQFF; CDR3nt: TGTGCCAGCAGTGTTAACGGGGGCTCCTACAATGAGCAGTTCTTC
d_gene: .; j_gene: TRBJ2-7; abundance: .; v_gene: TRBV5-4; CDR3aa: CASRQDRSRQEQYF; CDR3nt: TGTGCCAGCCGTCAGGACAGAAGTCGACAGGAGCAGTACTTC
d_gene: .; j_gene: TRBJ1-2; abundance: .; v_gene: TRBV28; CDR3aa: CASSLTPHGKGHYGYTF; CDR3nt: TGTGCCAGCAGTTTAACCCCCCACGGGAAGGGTCACTATGGCTACACCTTC
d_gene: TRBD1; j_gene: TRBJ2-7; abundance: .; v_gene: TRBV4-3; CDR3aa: CASSPRTGRLGYEQYF; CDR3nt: TGCGCCAGCAGCCCTCGGACAGGGAGGCTCGGCTACGAGCAGTACTTC
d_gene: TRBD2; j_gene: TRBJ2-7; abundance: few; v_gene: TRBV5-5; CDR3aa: CASSLAGEDYEQYF; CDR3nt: TGTGCCAGCAGCTTAGCGGGAGAAGACTACGAGCAGTACTTC
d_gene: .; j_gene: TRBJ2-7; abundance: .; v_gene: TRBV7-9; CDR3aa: CASSPRGYEQYF; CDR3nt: TGTGCCAGCAGCCCTCGGGGCTACGAGCAGTACTTC
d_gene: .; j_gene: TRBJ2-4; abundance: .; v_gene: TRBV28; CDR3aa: CASRIDFSGRQYF; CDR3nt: TGTGCCAGTCGGATCGACTTTAGCGGCAGACAGTACTTC
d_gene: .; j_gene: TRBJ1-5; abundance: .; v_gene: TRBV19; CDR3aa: CASRYSNQPQHF; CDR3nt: TGTGCCAGTAGATATAGCAATCAGCCCCAGCATTTT
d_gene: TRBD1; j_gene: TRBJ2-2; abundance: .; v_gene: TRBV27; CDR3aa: CASWDREKENTGELFF; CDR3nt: TGTGCCAGCTGGGACAGGGAAAAAGAGAACACCGGGGAGCTGTTTTTT
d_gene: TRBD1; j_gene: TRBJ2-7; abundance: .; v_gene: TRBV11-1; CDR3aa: CASSPRDRVMGEQYF; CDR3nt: TGTGCCAGCAGCCCCCGAGACAGGGTGATGGGCGAGCAGTACTTC
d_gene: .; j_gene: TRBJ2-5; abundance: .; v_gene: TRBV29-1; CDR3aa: CSFKGQAMGETQYF; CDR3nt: TGCAGCTTTAAGGGGCAGGCAATGGGAGAGACCCAGTACTTC
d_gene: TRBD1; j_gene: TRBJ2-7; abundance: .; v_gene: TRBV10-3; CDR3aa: CAISERDRSYEQYF; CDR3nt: TGTGCCATCAGTGAACGGGACAGGTCCTACGAGCAGTACTTC
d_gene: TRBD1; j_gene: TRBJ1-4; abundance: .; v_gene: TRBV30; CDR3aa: CAWSRGREKLFF; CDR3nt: TGTGCCTGGAGCAGGGGGCGCGAAAAACTGTTTTTT
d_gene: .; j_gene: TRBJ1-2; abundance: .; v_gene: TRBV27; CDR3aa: CASSLGAGLNYGYTF; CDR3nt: TGTGCCAGCAGTTTAGGGGCAGGGCTGAACTATGGCTACACCTTC
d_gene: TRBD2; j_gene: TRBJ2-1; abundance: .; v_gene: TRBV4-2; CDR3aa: CASSQVRRASGSLWGGNEQFF; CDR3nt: TGTGCCAGCAGCCAAGTCCGTAGGGCTAGCGGGAGTTTATGGGGTGGAAATGAGCAGTTCTTC
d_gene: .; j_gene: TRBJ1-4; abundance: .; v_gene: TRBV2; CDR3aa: CASSPEGRDEKLFF; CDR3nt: TGTGCCAGCAGCCCGGAAGGGAGGGATGAAAAACTGTTTTTT
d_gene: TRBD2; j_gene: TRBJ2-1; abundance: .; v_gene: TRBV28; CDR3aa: CASSPRTSGIVHNEQFF; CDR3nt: TGTGCCAGCAGTCCCCGGACTAGCGGGATAGTCCACAATGAGCAGTTCTTC
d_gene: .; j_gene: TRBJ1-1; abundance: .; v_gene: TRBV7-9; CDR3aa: CASSPRWGVEAEAFF; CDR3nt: TGTGCCAGCAGCCCCCGGTGGGGAGTAGAGGCTGAAGCTTTCTTT
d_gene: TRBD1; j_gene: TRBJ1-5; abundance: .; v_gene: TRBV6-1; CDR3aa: CASRPEGGGNQPQHF; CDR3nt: TGTGCCAGCAGACCCGAAGGGGGCGGCAATCAGCCCCAGCATTTT
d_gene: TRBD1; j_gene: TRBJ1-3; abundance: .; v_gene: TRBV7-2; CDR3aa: CASSYAGTGRSGNTIYF; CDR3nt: TGTGCCAGCAGCTACGCCGGGACAGGAAGGTCCGGAAACACCATATATTTT
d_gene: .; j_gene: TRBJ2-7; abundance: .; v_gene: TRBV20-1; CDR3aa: CSARDIYEQYF; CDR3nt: TGCAGTGCTAGAGACATCTACGAGCAGTACTTC
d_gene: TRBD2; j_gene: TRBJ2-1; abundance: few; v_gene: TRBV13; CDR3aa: CASSLILAGEDNEQFF; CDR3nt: TGTGCCAGCAGCCTAATACTAGCGGGAGAGGACAATGAGCAGTTCTTC
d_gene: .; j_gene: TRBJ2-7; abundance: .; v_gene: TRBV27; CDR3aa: CASSPFTPSKSYEQYF; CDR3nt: TGTGCCAGCAGTCCCTTTACTCCCTCAAAGTCCTACGAGCAGTACTTC
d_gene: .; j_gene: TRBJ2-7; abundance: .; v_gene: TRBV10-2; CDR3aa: CASSGGYLGEEQYF; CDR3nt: TGCGCCAGCAGTGGGGGCTACCTTGGAGAAGAGCAGTACTTC
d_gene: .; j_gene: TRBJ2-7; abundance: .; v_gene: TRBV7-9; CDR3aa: CASSSGTSSYEQYF; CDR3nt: TGTGCCAGCAGCTCGGGAACCTCCAGCTACGAGCAGTACTTC
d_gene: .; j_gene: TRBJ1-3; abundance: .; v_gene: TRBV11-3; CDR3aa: CASSLNSPGSSGNTIYF; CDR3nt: TGTGCCAGCAGCTTAAATAGTCCCGGGAGCTCTGGAAACACCATATATTTT
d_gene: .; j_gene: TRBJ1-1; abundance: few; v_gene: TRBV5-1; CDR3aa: CASSLDQGRRSFF; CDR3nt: TGCGCCAGCAGCTTGGATCAGGGGCGCAGGTCTTTCTTT
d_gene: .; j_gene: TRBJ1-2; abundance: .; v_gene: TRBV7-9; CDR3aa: CASSTGTTGYTF; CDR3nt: TGTGCCAGCAGCACGGGGACAACTGGCTACACCTTC
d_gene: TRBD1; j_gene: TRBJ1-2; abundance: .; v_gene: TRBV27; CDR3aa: CASSFTGGSGYTF; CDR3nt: TGTGCCAGCAGTTTCACAGGGGGTTCTGGCTACACCTTC
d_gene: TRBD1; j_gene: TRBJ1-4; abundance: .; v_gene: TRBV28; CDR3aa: CASSLNQGAAEKLFF; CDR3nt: TGTGCCAGCAGTTTGAATCAGGGGGCAGCTGAAAAACTGTTTTTT
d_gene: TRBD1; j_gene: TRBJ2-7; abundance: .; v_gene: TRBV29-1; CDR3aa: CSVEVPGGLSYEQYF; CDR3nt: TGCAGCGTTGAGGTTCCAGGGGGCTTATCCTACGAGCAGTACTTC